This T cell receptor (beta chain) emerged from a study of radiotherapy plus CTLA-4 blockade in lung cancer. Per germline, CDR1 SGHVS and CDR2 FQNEAQ. The CDR3 contains 16 residues. Trimming at V came to 1 base and at J to 4 bases, leaving 7 bases not matched to a gene. TCRdb's table, derived via immunoSEQ multiplex PCR, lists solely in-frame clones and lacks some. The sample shows 25,000 to 35,000 clones, about 72% of them seen only once. The table lists this clone with a count of one. The specimen comprised peripheral blood, sampled from a patient treated with radiotherapy plus ipilimumab. The chain combines TRBV7-8 with TRBJ2-3, with 8 bases lining up with TRBD2. The TCR was taken from a human donor with non-small cell lung cancer who had stable disease on radiotherapy plus ipilimumab. The CDR3 nucleotides are TGTGCCAGCAGCTTAGGGGTTAGCGGGGACTCAGATACGCAGTATTTT. Translating it yields CASSLGVSGDSDTQYF.